This is a list of T cell receptor beta chains from one sample in a study of T cell responses to AZD1222 COVID-19 vaccine. This table comes from immunoSEQ multiplex PCR, and its TCRdb copy is limited to in-frame clones, with some not included. The data hold tens of thousands of clones, with 90% observed a single time. The sequencing used peripheral blood, collected on day 0 of AZD1222 vaccination. The receptors come from an adult in good health. CDR3s include the opening cysteine and the closing phenylalanine or tryptophan. The D gene is left open where the match is weak. Rows may omit the clone size; those that give it use once, few, many or a size class.

V gene	J gene	D gene	clone size	CDR3 protein	CDR3 DNA
TRBV14	TRBJ2-2	TRBD2	.	CASSTGLAGGWNTGELFF	TGTGCCAGCAGCACAGGACTAGCGGGAGGTTGGAACACCGGGGAGCTGTTTTTT
TRBV21-1	TRBJ1-2	.	.	CASRFLDTDYGYTF	TGTGCCAGCAGATTCCTGGACACCGATTATGGCTACACCTTC
TRBV11-2	TRBJ1-1	.	.	CASSDQGGGRNTEAFF	TGTGCCAGCAGCGACCAAGGTGGCGGGAGGAACACTGAAGCTTTCTTT
TRBV3-1/TRBV3-2	TRBJ2-7	.	.	CASSQDYRDEQYF	TGTGCCAGCAGCCAAGATTACCGAGACGAGCAGTACTTC
TRBV27	TRBJ1-6	TRBD1	.	CASKRGQHNSPLHF	TGTGCCAGCAAGAGGGGACAGCATAATTCACCCCTCCACTTT
TRBV29-1	TRBJ2-3	TRBD2	.	CSVALAGAIADTQYF	TGCAGCGTTGCGCTAGCGGGGGCTATCGCAGATACGCAGTATTTT
TRBV7-2	TRBJ1-2	.	once	CASSFRDSYGYTF	TGTGCCAGCAGCTTCAGGGATAGCTATGGCTACACCTTC
TRBV5-8	TRBJ1-2	.	.	CASSSSTAILTYYGYTF	TGTGCCAGCAGCAGTAGCACAGCGATCCTAACTTACTATGGCTACACCTTC
TRBV5-1	TRBJ2-7	TRBD2	.	CASSLGPGLAGTYEQYF	TGCGCCAGCAGCTTGGGGCCGGGACTAGCGGGGACATACGAGCAGTACTTC
TRBV18	TRBJ2-7	TRBD2	.	CASSPGEGSYEQYF	TGTGCCAGCTCACCAGGGGAGGGCTCCTACGAGCAGTACTTC
TRBV11-2	TRBJ1-2	TRBD1	.	CASSFGTGDGYTF	TGTGCCAGCAGCTTCGGGACAGGGGACGGCTACACCTTC
TRBV29-1	TRBJ1-1	.	.	CSGAGRSNTEAFF	TGCAGCGGAGCGGGCAGGTCGAACACTGAAGCTTTCTTT
TRBV5-6	TRBJ1-2	TRBD1	.	CASSSYQGQVYGYTF	TGTGCCAGCAGCTCCTACCAGGGACAGGTCTATGGCTACACCTTC
TRBV28	TRBJ1-4	.	.	CASSLWARPDEKLFF	TGTGCCAGCAGTTTATGGGCCAGACCGGATGAAAAACTGTTTTTT
TRBV5-1	TRBJ2-1	TRBD1	.	CASSPPGQYNEQFF	TGCGCCAGCAGCCCCCCGGGACAGTACAATGAGCAGTTCTTC
TRBV28	TRBJ1-2	TRBD1	.	CASSQTIRGLRGYTF	TGTGCCAGCAGCCAAACAATTAGGGGGCTGCGTGGCTACACCTTC
TRBV6-5	TRBJ1-1	.	few	CASSSPSGNTEAFF	TGTGCCAGCAGTTCCCCCTCCGGCAACACTGAAGCTTTCTTT
TRBV9	TRBJ2-1	.	.	CASSGPENSYNEQFF	TGTGCCAGCAGCGGTCCAGAAAACTCCTACAATGAGCAGTTCTTC
TRBV24-1	TRBJ1-5	.	.	CATSETGLNNQPQHF	TGTGCCACCAGTGAGACGGGGCTAAACAATCAGCCCCAGCATTTT
TRBV9	TRBJ1-1	.	.	CASSVEPGEDTEAFF	TGTGCCAGCAGCGTAGAGCCAGGGGAGGACACTGAAGCTTTCTTT
TRBV5-1	TRBJ2-7	TRBD1	once	CASSSQQGMHEQYF	TGCGCCAGCAGCTCCCAACAGGGGATGCACGAGCAGTACTTC
TRBV28	TRBJ1-2	.	.	CASSLPLGEVYGYTF	TGTGCCAGCAGTTTACCGCTCGGGGAGGTCTATGGCTACACCTTC
TRBV7-2	TRBJ2-7	.	.	CASSPTGFGYEQYF	TGTGCCAGCAGCCCCACAGGGTTTGGCTACGAGCAGTACTTC
TRBV19	TRBJ2-7	TRBD2	.	CASSIGSGSSYEQYF	TGTGCCAGTAGTATAGGGAGCGGGAGCTCCTACGAGCAGTACTTC
TRBV5-8	TRBJ2-1	TRBD2	.	CASTRGGRYYNEQFF	TGTGCCAGCACCCGGGGCGGGAGGTACTACAATGAGCAGTTCTTC
TRBV27	TRBJ2-3	.	.	CASSSYRALPTDTQYF	TGTGCCAGCAGTTCCTACCGGGCCCTCCCCACAGATACGCAGTATTTT
TRBV19	TRBJ1-1	TRBD1	.	CASRRQGLGTEAFF	TGTGCCAGTAGAAGACAGGGTTTGGGCACTGAAGCTTTCTTT
TRBV10-1	TRBJ2-7	.	.	CASSESTLQGPYEQYF	TGCGCCAGCAGTGAGTCGACTCTGCAGGGCCCCTACGAGCAGTACTTC
TRBV7-9	TRBJ2-7	TRBD1	.	CASSSAGTGGIYEQYF	TGTGCCAGCAGCTCCGCCGGGACAGGGGGCATCTACGAGCAGTACTTC
TRBV12-3/TRBV12-4	TRBJ2-7	.	.	CASSSSYEQYF	TGTGCCAGCAGTTCGTCCTACGAGCAGTACTTC
TRBV30	TRBJ2-1	TRBD1	.	CAWSPGDRGYNEQFF	TGTGCCTGGAGTCCGGGGGACAGGGGCTACAATGAGCAGTTCTTC
TRBV11-1	TRBJ2-1	.	.	CASSSSKAMGNEQFF	TGTGCCAGCAGCTCCAGCAAGGCAATGGGCAATGAGCAGTTCTTC
TRBV11-2	TRBJ1-4	.	once	CASSSGGVLSEKLFF	TGTGCCAGCAGCTCCGGGGGGGTCCTTAGCGAAAAACTGTTTTTT
TRBV19	TRBJ1-5	.	.	CASNKGPSNQPQHF	TGTGCCAGTAATAAAGGTCCTAGCAATCAGCCCCAGCATTTT
TRBV27	TRBJ1-2	.	.	CASSLRVGNYGYTF	TGTGCCAGCAGCTTAAGGGTTGGGAACTATGGCTACACCTTC
TRBV7-9	TRBJ1-6	TRBD1	.	CASSRNSQGANSPLHF	TGTGCCAGCAGCAGAAATTCACAGGGGGCAAATTCACCCCTCCACTTT
TRBV2	TRBJ1-4	.	.	CASSTDRGGLEKATNEKLFF	TGTGCCAGCAGCACCGATCGGGGGGGCCTTGAGAAAGCAACTAATGAAAAACTGTTTTTT
TRBV3-1/TRBV3-2	TRBJ1-4	TRBD1	.	CASSRPDRNEKLFF	TGTGCCAGCAGCCGACCGGACAGGAATGAAAAACTGTTTTTT
TRBV2	TRBJ1-5	.	.	CASSETAGGSQPQHF	TGTGCCAGCAGTGAGACCGCGGGAGGCAGTCAGCCCCAGCATTTT
TRBV7-2	TRBJ1-4	.	.	CASSLFRGRAEKLFF	TGTGCCAGCAGCTTATTCCGGGGCCGAGCGGAAAAACTGTTTTTT
TRBV7-9	TRBJ2-5	.	.	CASSLVPEETQYF	TGTGCCAGCAGCTTAGTGCCGGAGGAGACCCAGTACTTC
TRBV28	TRBJ1-2	TRBD1	.	CASSSPRDRGLGGYTF	TGTGCCAGCAGTTCCCCCCGGGACAGGGGGTTGGGTGGCTACACCTTC
TRBV30	TRBJ2-7	TRBD1	.	CAWSTGTGAYEQYF	TGTGCCTGGAGCACCGGGACAGGGGCCTACGAGCAGTACTTC
TRBV6-5	TRBJ1-3	.	.	CASSSTGGNTIYF	TGTGCCAGCAGTTCCACTGGGGGCAACACCATATATTTT
TRBV11-2	TRBJ2-6	TRBD2	.	CASSQRGLAGPGANVLTF	TGTGCCAGCAGCCAACGGGGACTAGCGGGACCTGGGGCCAACGTCCTGACTTTC
TRBV3-1/TRBV3-2	TRBJ1-4	.	.	CASSQVTGASEKLFF	TGTGCCAGCAGCCAAGTAACGGGGGCAAGCGAAAAACTGTTTTTT
TRBV19	TRBJ1-1	.	.	CASSMWGVTMNTEAFF	TGTGCCAGTAGTATGTGGGGGGTAACTATGAACACTGAAGCTTTCTTT
TRBV27	TRBJ2-3	TRBD2	.	CASSGRLLAGITDTQYF	TGTGCCAGCAGTGGCAGGCTACTAGCGGGGATCACAGATACGCAGTATTTT
TRBV6-1	TRBJ1-1	.	.	CASSESPGTPNSEAFF	TGTGCCAGCAGTGAATCACCCGGGACACCGAATAGTGAAGCTTTCTTT
TRBV27	TRBJ2-2	TRBD2	.	CASSFPGLAGDPGELFF	TGTGCCAGCAGTTTCCCCGGACTAGCGGGAGACCCCGGGGAGCTGTTTTTT
TRBV14	TRBJ1-6	.	.	CASSQKLASPLHF	TGTGCCAGCAGCCAAAAACTGGCTTCACCCCTCCACTTT
TRBV6-1	TRBJ1-2	.	.	CASCEGSNGYTF	TGTGCCAGCTGTGAAGGGTCCAATGGCTACACCTTC
TRBV7-6	TRBJ2-7	TRBD2	.	CASSSTGGREQYF	TGTGCCAGCAGCTCCACGGGGGGTCGGGAGCAGTACTTC